The table lists the clone carrying this T cell receptor (beta chain) with a few counts. The data belong to a study of blood T cells in healthy people across ages. V was shortened by 3 bases and J by 0 bases, with 10 bases between the two germline ends. From germline, CDR1 is DFQATT and CDR2 SNEGSKA (reference sequence). The CDR3 consists of 14 residues. The use of a sample-barcoded 5' primer and a J-beta primer mix characterized a second PCR of 7 to 11 cycles. TCRdb re-derived calls from the 5' RACE reads in MiXCR, one entry per CDR3 protein. The table has approximately 780,000 distinct CDR3 sequences, around 24% seen once. This same sample was also part of a study on T cells of mothers and their children.

The TCR was taken from a boy younger than 18 in good health. The specimen was blood. The rearrangement joins TRBV20-1 to TRBJ2-3, with D possibly called TRBD1 or TRBD2 (5 bases each). The CDR3 sequence: CSASPGRSTDTQYF. DNA of the CDR3: TGCAGTGCTAGTCCGGGACGAAGCACAGATACGCAGTATTTT.